One sample yielded the 29 T cell receptor beta chains listed below, sequenced in a study of blood T cell repertoires in COVID-19. TCRdb's copy holds only in-frame clones and misses some; the assay was immunoSEQ multiplex PCR. The repertoire holds approximately 320,000 clones, 65% to 90% seen once, with approximately 7.9% in the top ten. The material sequenced was peripheral blood. These receptors all stem from a human donor in a cohort sampled during active COVID-19.

The V gene is TRBV15, the J gene TRBJ1-2, with unresolved D. V dropped 0 bases and J dropped 7 bases, with 6 bases sitting between them. Germline V gives CDR1 LNHNV, CDR2 YYDKDF (reference sequence). The CDR3 spans 12 residues. As DNA, the CDR3 is TGTGCCACCAGCAGAGACGTCCGTGGCTACACCTTC. Its protein is CATSRDVRGYTF. The full variable domain, in which reference TRBV15 and TRBJ1-2 provide the parts outside the CDR3, is DAMVIQNPRYQVTQFGKPVTLSCSQTLNHNVMYWYQQKSSQAPKLLFHYYDKDFNNEADTPDNFQSRRPNTSFCFLDIRSPGLGDTAMYLCATSRDVRGYTFGSGTRLTVV.

The V and J genes are TRBV5-1 and TRBJ1-2; D not certain. The V and J ends lost 3 bases and 10 bases respectively, with 16 bases between them. The length of the CDR3 is 13 residues. In germline, CDR1 is SGHRS, CDR2 YFSETQ. The CDR3 DNA reads as TGCGCCAGCAGCTCGGGATACCAATTTGACTACACCTTC. The encoded protein is CASSSGYQFDYTF.

This sequence joins TRBV9 and TRBJ1-4; 9 bases line up with TRBD1. The J segment lost 8 bases and the V segment lost 4 bases, leaving 15 bases of the junction unmatched. The CDR3 sequence is 17 residues long. CDR1 and CDR2 (germline): SGDLS, YYNGEE. CDR3 amino acids: CASSPRDRVNRYEKLFF. The CDR3 DNA follows: TGTGCCAGCAGCCCTCGGGACAGGGTGAATCGGTACGAAAAACTGTTTTTT.

This clone was seen a handful of times. This chain connects TRBV5-1 to TRBJ1-1, with D possibly TRBD1 on 5 matching bases. Looked up from germline, CDR1 is SGHRS and CDR2 is YFSETQ. The CDR3 consists of 15 residues. Trimming cost V 0 bases and J 4 bases, with 13 bases left between them. The CDR3 spells CASSLALGDSTEAFF. Written as DNA, the CDR3 is TGCGCCAGCAGCTTGGCCCTGGGGGACTCCACTGAAGCTTTCTTT.

The V gene is TRBV13, the J gene TRBJ2-3; D perhaps matches TRBD2 (6 bases). The CDR3 totals 15 residues. V lost 5 bases, J lost 0 bases, and 12 bases lay in between. Per the germline V gene, CDR1 is PRHDT and CDR2 is FYEKMQ (reference sequence). In DNA, the CDR3 is TGTGCCAGCAGCGAACGGACTACAAGCACAGATACGCAGTATTTT. The encoded protein is CASSERTTSTDTQYF. Variable domain in full (rest from reference TRBV13 and TRBJ2-3): AAGVIQSPRHLIKEKRETATLKCYPIPRHDTVYWYQQGPGQDPQFLISFYEKMQSDKGSIPDRFSAQQFSDYHSELNMSSLELGDSALYFCASSERTTSTDTQYFGPGTRLTVL.

This sequence joins TRBV27 and TRBJ2-1; 7 positions agree with TRBD2. Germline trimming cut 8 bases from V and 8 bases from J; bases unmatched to any gene: 12. This CDR3 spans 14 amino acids. In germline, CDR1 is MNHEY, CDR2 SMNVEV (reference sequence). CDR3 in amino acids: CASRMKGRVYEQFF. CDR3 bases: TGTGCCAGCCGAATGAAAGGGAGGGTATATGAGCAGTTCTTC.

The chain recombines TRBV7-9 with TRBJ2-6; D call uncertain. Trimming pared 4 bases from V and 2 bases from J, leaving 9 bases between. The CDR3 length is 15 residues. The V gene's germline CDR1 is SEHNR and CDR2 FQNEAQ (reference sequence). CDR3 protein: CASSSRLAGANVLTF. DNA of the CDR3: TGTGCCAGCAGCTCCAGGTTGGCTGGGGCCAACGTCCTGACTTTC.

V gene TRBV20-1 combines with J gene TRBJ2-1; D is unresolved. The CDR3 extends over 12 amino acids. V shed 3 bases and J shed 5 bases, with 8 bases lying between them. CDR1 DFQATT and CDR2 SNEGSKA come from the germline V gene (reference sequence). The CDR3 nucleotides read TGCAGTGCTAGTAGAGCCAACAATGAGCAGTTCTTC. Its protein is CSASRANNEQFF.

The chain combines TRBV12-3 or TRBV12-4 with TRBJ1-3; D is unresolved. V was trimmed by 7 bases and J by 0 bases, leaving 7 bases between them. The CDR3 sequence is 13 residues long. The CDR3 spells CASNRGSGNTIYF. The DNA of the CDR3 is TGTGCCAGCAATCGCGGCTCTGGAAACACCATATATTTT.

The V and J genes are TRBV7-9 and TRBJ1-1, with 7 bases aligning to TRBD1. J lost 3 bases, V lost 5 bases, and 3 bases had no gene match. Germline lookup yields CDR1 SEHNR and CDR2 FQNEAQ (reference sequence). The CDR3 is 13 residues long. In nucleotides, the CDR3 is TGTGCCAGCAGCCCTGGGACAGACACTGAAGCTTTCTTT. Residues: CASSPGTDTEAFF.

J is TRBJ2-6 and V is TRBV18; perhaps TRBD1 as D (6 bases). CDR1 is KGHSH, CDR2 LQKENI, per germline. The CDR3 has 15 residues. Trimming stripped 5 bases from V and 4 bases from J, with 12 bases between. CDR3 residues: CASSDTGSGANVLTF. The CDR3, as DNA: TGTGCCAGCTCAGATACAGGGTCCGGGGCCAACGTCCTGACTTTC.

This chain uses TRBV5-1 with TRBJ2-1, with 14 bases aligning to TRBD2. The germline gives CDR1 SGHRS, CDR2 YFSETQ. With V trimmed by 0 bases and J by 6 bases, 2 bases remained unmatched. The CDR3 contains 16 residues. CDR3 loop: CASSLATSGGANEQFF. The CDR3 DNA reads TGCGCCAGCAGCTTGGCGACTAGCGGGGGGGCCAATGAGCAGTTCTTC.

This clone was found a few times. The gene calls are TRBV27 and TRBJ1-2, with TRBD1 as a possible D gene (6 bases). CDR1 is MNHEY and CDR2 is SMNVEV in the germline V gene (reference sequence). The V end was cut by 3 bases, the J end by 4 bases, with 9 bases between. The CDR3 extends over 13 amino acids. The CDR3, as DNA: TGTGCCAGCAGTTTCACAGGGACCTATGGCTACACCTTC. This gives the protein CASSFTGTYGYTF.

This clone was seen only once. The chain joins TRBV6-4 to TRBJ1-2; D not resolved. Germline values: CDR1 MRHNA, CDR2 SNTAGT. Trimming pared 3 bases from V and 7 bases from J, leaving 12 bases between. The length of the CDR3 is 13 residues. In DNA form, the CDR3 reads TGTGCCAGCAGTGAGCCCGGGAGTGGTGGCTACACCTTC. Translating gives CASSEPGSGGYTF.

The rearrangement joins TRBV10-1 to TRBJ1-5; TRBD1 agrees at 7 bases. CDR1 is WNHNN and CDR2 is SYGVQD in the germline V gene (reference sequence). Trimming cost V 6 bases and J 5 bases; bases outside gene matches: 4. CDR3 size: 13 residues. The CDR3: CASSPTGDQPQHF. The DNA of the CDR3 is TGCGCCAGCAGCCCAACAGGGGATCAGCCCCAGCATTTT.

This chain links TRBV5-8 with TRBJ2-7; 7 nucleotides agree with TRBD1. Looked up from germline, CDR1 is SGHTS and CDR2 is YDEGEE. The CDR3 runs to 14 residues. The junction had 2 bases not matched to a gene; V was cut back by 0 bases and J by 2 bases. In nucleotides, the CDR3 is TGTGCCAGCAGCTTGGGTCAGGGGGCCTACGAGCAGTACTTC. This encodes CASSLGQGAYEQYF.

This clone was detected a few times. The chain joins TRBV30 to TRBJ1-2; 11 nucleotides match TRBD1. Germline V gene data show CDR1 as GTSNPN and CDR2 as SVGIG (reference sequence). The V and J ends lost 0 bases and 8 bases, in that order; junction bases with no gene match: 8. CDR3 length: 15 amino acids. The CDR3 protein is CAWSVGTGGIRGYTF. The CDR3 bases are TGTGCCTGGAGTGTAGGGACAGGGGGGATTCGGGGCTACACCTTC.

This clone was detected once. The chain has TRBV6-2 or TRBV6-3 and TRBJ1-2, with D unresolved. This CDR3 region has 12 residues. Deletions cut 2 bases from V and 7 bases from J, with 8 bases between. Germline loops: CDR1 MNHEY, CDR2 SVGEGT. CDR3 DNA: TGTGCCAGCAGTTACGCGACTATTGGCTACACCTTC. Protein sequence: CASSYATIGYTF.

The rearrangement joins TRBV13 to TRBJ2-7; 9 bases agree with TRBD2. CDR1 PRHDT and CDR2 FYEKMQ come from the germline V gene (reference sequence). The trim removed 5 bases at V and 0 bases at J, leaving 8 bases unmatched. The CDR3 has 16 residues. CDR3 DNA sequence: TGTGCCAGCAGCCGCCGACTAGCGGTGCTCTCCTACGAGCAGTACTTC. Amino acids: CASSRRLAVLSYEQYF. Looking up the rest from reference TRBV13 and TRBJ2-7 gives the full variable domain: AAGVIQSPRHLIKEKRETATLKCYPIPRHDTVYWYQQGPGQDPQFLISFYEKMQSDKGSIPDRFSAQQFSDYHSELNMSSLELGDSALYFCASSRRLAVLSYEQYFGPGTRLTVT.

This sequence joins TRBV5-4 and TRBJ1-6; 11 nucleotides agree with TRBD1. The CDR3 consists of 15 residues. The V gene end was trimmed by 4 bases and the J gene end by 8 bases; junction bases not matched to a gene: 5. Germline CDR1 reads SGHNT; CDR2 reads YYREEE (reference sequence). CDR3 sequence reads: CASSRDRGKHSPLHF. The CDR3 region has the DNA TGTGCCAGCAGCAGGGACAGGGGGAAGCATTCACCCCTCCACTTT.

The count of this clone is one. This sequence joins TRBV15 and TRBJ2-7, with 7 bases that match TRBD1. The CDR3 runs 14 residues. Losses at the gene ends were 5 bases for V and 4 bases for J; bases not matched to a gene: 8. CDR1 is LNHNV and CDR2 is YYDKDF in the germline V gene (reference sequence). The CDR3 bases are TGTGCCACCAGCGAAGAAAGACAGGGTTACGAGCAGTACTTC. Protein: CATSEERQGYEQYF.

The chain uses TRBV24-1 and TRBJ2-7; possible D gene TRBD1, 6 bases. The CDR3 is 12 residues long. Germline V gene lookup returns CDR1 KGHDR and CDR2 SFDVKD. The V gene lost 9 bases and the J gene lost 4 bases, with 12 bases spanning the gap. The CDR3 region is CATPPDRYEQYF. The CDR3 coding sequence is TGTGCCACCCCCCCGGACAGATACGAGCAGTACTTC.

The rearrangement links TRBV9 to TRBJ2-7; TRBD2 matches at 7 bases. Looked up from germline, CDR1 is SGDLS and CDR2 is YYNGEE. CDR3 length equals 16 residues. V shed 0 bases and J 3 bases; nucleotides not matched to a gene: 9. This CDR3 is CASSVADSTSFYEQYF. The CDR3 nucleotides read TGTGCCAGCAGCGTAGCCGATTCGACTAGCTTCTACGAGCAGTACTTC.

This chain uses TRBV10-3 with TRBJ1-2; tentatively, D is TRBD1 (6 bases). Trimming pared 6 bases from V and 6 bases from J, leaving 20 bases between. Germline CDR1 and CDR2: ENHRY and SYGVKD. The CDR3 loop spans 15 amino acids. CDR3 nucleotide sequence: TGTGCCATCAGGCTGGACGAATTACAGGGTAATGGCTACACCTTC. Encoded protein: CAIRLDELQGNGYTF.

About this clone itself: Here the CDR3 omits its conserved ending phenylalanine or tryptophan, so a read error is the likely source. The limits of the CDR3 on the DNA are not certain, so only TCRdb's listed CDR3 is given. This chain joins TRBV12-3 or TRBV12-4 and TRBJ2-7; TRBD2 reflects the table's D call only, with no check against the DNA. Counting both end residues, the CDR3 totals 12 amino acids. This CDR3 is CASSLGSGGTDI.

The chain is built from TRBV6-5 and TRBJ2-5, with a possible D match to TRBD1 (5 bases). Germline loops: CDR1 MNHEY, CDR2 SVGAGI. V gave up 7 bases and J gave up 3 bases, with 15 bases separating them. The CDR3 length is 14 residues. DNA for the CDR3: TGTGCCAGCAACTCCGGACAAATTGAAGAGACCCAGTACTTC. This sequence encodes CASNSGQIEETQYF.

This chain links TRBV3-1 (or the pseudogene TRBV3-2) with TRBJ2-1, with D unclear. CDR1 is LGHDT and CDR2 is YNNKEL in the germline V gene (reference sequence). CDR3 length: 13 residues. Between the trimmed V and J ends, which lost 0 bases and 7 bases, there was a span of 7 bases. CDR3: CASSQERLNEQFF. CDR3 DNA: TGTGCCAGCAGCCAAGAGAGGCTGAATGAGCAGTTCTTC.

The count of this clone is one. The chain uses TRBV29-1 and TRBJ1-5; TRBD1 matches at 9 bases. The CDR3 runs 14 residues. V trimming: 4 bases; J trimming: 3 bases; junction bases outside the gene matches: 4. In germline, CDR1 is SQVTM, CDR2 ANQGSEA. The CDR3 DNA reads TGCAGCGTTGCGGGACAGGGCCTCAATCAGCCCCAGCATTTT. Translated, it gives CSVAGQGLNQPQHF.

The rearrangement links TRBV6-5 to TRBJ2-1, with 7 positions matching TRBD2. The CDR3 runs to 15 residues. The ends lost 6 bases at V and 0 bases at J; junction bases unmatched: 5. Looked up from germline, CDR1 is MNHEY and CDR2 is SVGAGI. This CDR3 is CASSYSGNSYNEQFF. CDR3 DNA: TGTGCCAGCAGCTACAGCGGGAACTCCTACAATGAGCAGTTCTTC.